Sequencing of this T cell receptor beta chain was carried out in a study of blood T cell repertoires in COVID-19. Repertoires were generated with immunoSEQ multiplex PCR, while TCRdb's copy carries only in-frame clones and drops some. Among around 200,000 clones, more than 85% were seen once, and the ten largest hold approximately 6.5%. The CDR3 runs 11 residues. V lost 7 bases and J 6 bases, leaving 10 bases between the germline ends. The germline CDR1 and CDR2 sequences are WSHSY and SAAADI. Sequencing input: peripheral blood. The V gene is TRBV10-2, the J gene TRBJ2-7, with a weak D call TRBD2 (6 bases). The sequence was obtained from a woman older than 75 in a cohort sampled during active or convalescent COVID-19. For the CDR3, the DNA is TGCGCCAGCAACCCCGGGAGCGAGCAGTACTTC. This translates into CASNPGSEQYF.